These 26 T cell receptor beta chains came from one sample sequenced in a study of T cell responses to AZD1222 COVID-19 vaccine. Produced via immunoSEQ multiplex PCR; TCRdb's table is partial and in-frame only. This table holds about 130,000 clones, about 93% found once. This material consisted of peripheral blood, taken 28 days after the second AZD1222 dose. These receptors all stem from an adult who received the AZD1222 COVID-19 vaccine.

The V gene is TRBV11-3, the J gene TRBJ2-5; D is unresolved. The CDR3 runs 15 residues. Germline V lookup: CDR1 SGHNT, CDR2 YENEEA. With 5 bases removed from V and 0 bases from J, the gap between germline ends came to 13 bases. DNA for the CDR3: TGTGCCAGCAGCCCCCCGTCCGGGTACCAAGAGACCCAGTACTTC. This translates into CASSPPSGYQETQYF.

This sequence joins TRBV11-3 and TRBJ2-2; a weak D match, TRBD1 (7 bases). The CDR3 is 16 residues long. V was clipped by 4 bases and J by 5 bases, with 17 bases between them. Germline values: CDR1 SGHNT, CDR2 YENEEA. CDR3 residues: CASSSFYRGGTGELFF. CDR3 DNA: TGTGCCAGCAGCTCCTTCTACAGGGGAGGTACCGGGGAGCTGTTTTTT. Complete variable domain (other parts from reference TRBV11-3 and TRBJ2-2): EAGVVQSPRYKIIEKKQPVAFWCNPISGHNTLYWYLQNLGQGPELLIRYENEEAVDDSQLPKDRFSAERLKGVDSTLKIQPAELGDSAVYLCASSSFYRGGTGELFFGEGSRLTVL.

The V and J genes are TRBV27 and TRBJ2-1; D ambiguous. Trimming cost V 9 bases and J 7 bases, with 10 bases left between them. The CDR3 loop spans 11 amino acids. Germline lookup yields CDR1 MNHEY and CDR2 SMNVEV (reference sequence). DNA of the CDR3: TGTGCCAGTCAAGGGCGGAATGAGCAGTTCTTC. Translated: CASQGRNEQFF.

This clone rates as medium-sized. The chain is built from TRBV6-1 and TRBJ1-4; D remains ambiguous. Trimming removed 0 bases from V and 6 bases from J, with 11 bases in between. The germline gives CDR1 MNHNS, CDR2 SASEGT. The CDR3 consists of 15 residues. CDR3 DNA: TGTGCCAGCAGTGAAGCAGGTGGGGAATATGAAAAACTGTTTTTT. It specifies CASSEAGGEYEKLFF.

The genes are TRBV6-5 and TRBJ1-2; D unresolved. Germline values: CDR1 MNHEY, CDR2 SVGAGI. The CDR3 contains 13 residues. The germline V and J ends were trimmed by 2 bases and 4 bases, with 8 bases remaining between them. The CDR3 protein is CASSYAARYGYTF. DNA of the CDR3: TGTGCCAGCAGTTACGCCGCCCGCTATGGCTACACCTTC.

V is TRBV4-1 and J is TRBJ2-3; D gene ambiguous. CDR1 is MGHRA, CDR2 YSYEKL, per germline. This CDR3 region has 13 residues. V gave up 1 base and J gave up 4 bases, with 6 bases separating them. As DNA, the CDR3 is TGCGCCAGCAGCCAAGTTCTACCAGATACGCAGTATTTT. Encoded protein: CASSQVLPDTQYF.

V gene TRBV30 combines with J gene TRBJ2-1; TRBD2 is a possible D gene (6 bases). The germline gives CDR1 GTSNPN, CDR2 SVGIG (reference sequence). Trimming took off 0 bases at V and 8 bases at J, with 14 bases between the two ends. The CDR3 is 14 residues long. The CDR3 protein is CAWSVFGGIDEQFF. In nucleotides, the CDR3 is TGTGCCTGGAGTGTATTCGGGGGTATCGATGAGCAGTTCTTC.

The V gene is TRBV30, the J gene TRBJ1-2; 7 bases align to TRBD1. Unmatched junction bases numbered 7, after V lost 5 bases and J lost 7 bases. From germline, CDR1 is GTSNPN and CDR2 SVGIG (reference sequence). This CDR3 has 12 amino acids. The CDR3 nucleotides read TGTGCCTGGGGCCGGGACAGTTCTGGCTACACCTTC. This sequence encodes CAWGRDSSGYTF.

The rearrangement joins TRBV6-6 to TRBJ1-6; D is uncertain. Trimming left V 7 bases short and J 9 bases short, with 16 bases between. Germline loops: CDR1 MNHNY, CDR2 SVGAGI (reference sequence). The CDR3 totals 14 residues. CDR3 residues: CASTIRRDFSPLHF. DNA for the CDR3: TGTGCCAGCACCATCAGACGGGATTTTTCACCCCTCCACTTT.

This clone is a singleton in its sample. This sequence joins TRBV12-3 or TRBV12-4 and TRBJ1-1; D gene ambiguous. Trimming removed 7 bases at V and 1 base at J, with 10 bases between. The CDR3 loop spans 13 amino acids. Here the CDR3 reads CASTRQSNTEAFF. The CDR3 bases are TGTGCCAGCACGCGACAATCGAACACTGAAGCTTTCTTT.

The chain couples TRBV6-2 or TRBV6-3 to TRBJ1-4; TRBD1 agrees at 7 bases. This CDR3 contains 18 residues. V was pared by 2 bases and J by 0 bases, with 9 bases of the junction left unmatched. Germline CDR1 is MNHEY and CDR2 is SVGEGT. The CDR3 coding sequence is TGTGCCAGCAGTTACCCCACCGGGACAGTCGCAACTAATGAAAAACTGTTTTTT. Its translation: CASSYPTGTVATNEKLFF.

The chain uses TRBV11-3 and TRBJ2-7; 7 nucleotides match TRBD1. Trimming at V came to 5 bases and at J to 12 bases, leaving 10 bases not matched to a gene. CDR3 length: 12 residues. Germline V lookup: CDR1 SGHNT, CDR2 YENEEA. The DNA for the CDR3 is TGTGCCAGCAGCCGTCGACAGGGCGATTTGTACTTC. This gives the protein CASSRRQGDLYF.

A single count supports this clone. The chain joins TRBV15 to TRBJ1-1; D uncertain. Trimming took off 0 bases at V and 5 bases at J, with 7 bases between the two ends. The CDR3 is 13 amino acids. Germline assignment: CDR1 LNHNV and CDR2 YYDKDF (reference sequence). In DNA, the CDR3 is TGTGCCACCAGCAGAGATCGGGTTACTGAAGCTTTCTTT. The encoded protein is CATSRDRVTEAFF.

This clone was seen once. This chain links TRBV7-9 with TRBJ2-7; D is uncertain. Germline assignment: CDR1 SEHNR and CDR2 FQNEAQ (reference sequence). V lost 4 bases, J lost 2 bases, and 18 bases lay in between. The CDR3 spans 16 residues. The CDR3 region is CASSSPSTSGAYEQYF. The CDR3 region has the DNA TGTGCCAGCAGCTCACCCTCAACCTCTGGGGCCTACGAGCAGTACTTC. The full variable domain, its missing parts supplied by reference TRBV7-9 and TRBJ2-7, is DTGVSQNPRHKITKRGQNVTFRCDPISEHNRLYWYRQTLGQGPEFLTYFQNEAQLEKSRLLSDRFSAERPKGSFSTLEIQRTEQGDSAMYLCASSSPSTSGAYEQYFGPGTRLTVT.

V usage is TRBV12-5 and J usage is TRBJ1-5; D may be TRBD1 (6 bases). Trimming cost V 2 bases and J 1 base, with 12 bases left between them. CDR1 is LGHNT and CDR2 is FRNRAP in the germline V gene. The CDR3 length is 16 residues. As DNA, the CDR3 is TGTGCTAGTGGTTTGCCCGGGCAGGGGAGCAATCAGCCCCAGCATTTT. Protein product: CASGLPGQGSNQPQHF.

The chain recombines TRBV27 with TRBJ2-7, with D hard to call. Trimming left V 3 bases short and J 3 bases short, with 6 bases between. Germline lookup yields CDR1 MNHEY and CDR2 SMNVEV (reference sequence). The CDR3 contains 12 residues. The CDR3 nucleotides read TGTGCCAGCAGTTTGGCTAGCTACGAGCAGTACTTC. Amino acid sequence: CASSLASYEQYF.

The chain carries TRBV7-9 and TRBJ1-2; 8 positions agree with TRBD1. CDR1 is SEHNR, CDR2 FQNEAQ, per germline (reference sequence). With 5 bases clipped from V and 5 bases from J, the junction kept 10 bases outside the gene matches. The CDR3 length is 15 residues. The CDR3 DNA is TGTGCCAGCAGCCCCCGTACAGGGGGTAAATATGGCTACACCTTC. Translation gives CASSPRTGGKYGYTF. The full variable domain, in which reference TRBV7-9 and TRBJ1-2 provide the parts outside the CDR3, is DTGVSQNPRHKITKRGQNVTFRCDPISEHNRLYWYRQTLGQGPEFLTYFQNEAQLEKSRLLSDRFSAERPKGSFSTLEIQRTEQGDSAMYLCASSPRTGGKYGYTFGSGTRLTVV.

This chain connects TRBV2 to TRBJ1-1; possible D gene TRBD1, 5 bases. Trimming removed 1 base at V and 5 bases at J, with 11 bases between. The CDR3 has 14 amino acids. Germline values: CDR1 SNHLY, CDR2 FYNNEI. The CDR3 here is CASSEVQGGTEAFF. DNA of the CDR3: TGTGCCAGCAGTGAAGTCCAGGGAGGAACTGAAGCTTTCTTT.

The gene calls are TRBV6-4 and TRBJ2-3; 13 bases align to TRBD2. This CDR3 is 15 amino acids long. V lost 0 bases and J lost 6; bases outside the gene matches: 0. Germline values: CDR1 MRHNA, CDR2 SNTAGT. The CDR3, as DNA: TGTGCCAGCAGTGACTCGACTAGCGGGGGGGATACGCAGTATTTT. It translates to CASSDSTSGGDTQYF.

This clone has only one observation. This chain uses TRBV9 with TRBJ1-2; the D is unclear. CDR1 is SGDLS, CDR2 YYNGEE, per germline. The CDR3 spans 15 residues. The V end was cut by 0 bases, the J end by 1 base, with 10 bases between. Here the CDR3 DNA reads TGTGCCAGCAGCGTAGGCGGCTACGTTAACTATGGCTACACCTTC. It specifies CASSVGGYVNYGYTF. The full variable domain, rest sourced from reference TRBV9 and TRBJ1-2, is DSGVTQTPKHLITATGQRVTLRCSPRSGDLSVYWYQQSLDQGLQFLIQYYNGEERAKGNILERFSAQQFPDLHSELNLSSLELGDSALYFCASSVGGYVNYGYTFGSGTRLTVV.

The rearrangement joins TRBV10-3 to TRBJ2-7; weak D call: TRBD1 (7 bases). CDR1 ENHRY and CDR2 SYGVKD come from the germline V gene. The CDR3 contains 15 residues. V was pared by 10 bases and J by 3 bases, with 22 bases between. The CDR3 loop reads CATRDSKSKSYEQYF. DNA of the CDR3: TGTGCCACGCGGGACAGTAAATCAAAAAGCTACGAGCAGTACTTC.

The gene calls are TRBV19 and TRBJ1-5; unclear D gene. This CDR3 is built from 15 residues. Trimming left V 5 bases short and J 3 bases short, with 14 bases between. Per germline, CDR1 LNHDA and CDR2 SQIVND (reference sequence). The chain's CDR3 is CASSADGVLNQPQHF. Written as DNA, the CDR3 is TGTGCCAGTAGTGCAGACGGGGTCCTCAATCAGCCCCAGCATTTT.

The V call is TRBV4-1, the J call TRBJ1-2, with TRBD1 matching 8 bases. Trimming cost V 4 bases and J 7 bases; bases outside gene matches: 11. The CDR3 spans 15 residues. CDR1 is MGHRA, CDR2 YSYEKL, per germline. The CDR3 reads CASSRDGTGSAGYTF. CDR3 nucleotides: TGCGCCAGCAGCCGGGACGGGACAGGAAGTGCTGGCTACACCTTC.

This clone was counted once. The chain uses TRBV19 and TRBJ2-1; D ambiguous. CDR1 LNHDA and CDR2 SQIVND come from the germline V gene (reference sequence). V was clipped by 9 bases and J by 4 bases, with 16 bases between them. The CDR3 consists of 14 residues. CDR3 residues: CASTGPLGYNEQFF. The CDR3 DNA sequence: TGTGCCAGCACCGGTCCTCTGGGATACAATGAGCAGTTCTTC.

V and J are TRBV11-2 and TRBJ1-5; D ambiguous. In germline, CDR1 is SGHAT, CDR2 FQNNGV. The length of the CDR3 is 16 residues. V was pared by 3 bases and J by 0 bases, with 12 bases between. The CDR3 loop is CASSFGVSHSNQPQHF. CDR3 sequence (DNA): TGTGCCAGCAGCTTCGGGGTCAGTCATAGCAATCAGCCCCAGCATTTT.

The J gene is TRBJ1-2, the V gene TRBV28, with TRBD1 matching over 11 bases. With 3 bases clipped from V and 8 bases from J, the junction kept 8 bases outside the gene matches. This CDR3 has 15 amino acids. Germline V gives CDR1 MDHEN, CDR2 SYDVKM. CDR3 DNA: TGTGCCAGCAGTTTGGGTGGACAGGGGGCGTCGGGCTACACCTTC. It translates to CASSLGGQGASGYTF.